The 2 T cell receptor beta chains in this list originate from one sample, sequenced in a study of blood T cell repertoires in COVID-19. The table came from immunoSEQ multiplex PCR; TCRdb's copy has only in-frame clones and leaves some out. The sample shows around 110,000 clones, approximately 90% of them seen only once. Sequenced material: peripheral blood. The source of these receptors is a human donor with active COVID-19. The donor label of this sample is uncertain.

The chain has TRBV27 and TRBJ2-7; D gene uncertain. Germline-derived CDR1 and CDR2 are MNHEY and SMNVEV (reference sequence). The V end was cut by 2 bases, the J end by 3 bases, with 11 bases between. The CDR3 is 14 residues long. The CDR3 region is CASSLTTSNYEQYF. In nucleotides, the CDR3 is TGTGCCAGCAGTTTAACGACATCAAACTACGAGCAGTACTTC.

This sequence joins TRBV4-1 and TRBJ1-5, with D possibly being TRBD1 (6 bases). Trimming removed 1 base at V and 6 bases at J, with 13 bases between. The CDR3 has 15 amino acids. Germline values: CDR1 MGHRA, CDR2 YSYEKL. The CDR3 nucleotides read TGCGCCAGCAGCCAAGCAGGGGATCACAGTCAGCCCCAGCATTTT. It yields the protein CASSQAGDHSQPQHF.